This is a list of T cell receptor beta chains from one sample in a study of CD8 T cells in ankylosing spondylitis. TCRdb re-derived calls from the 5' RACE reads in MiXCR, one entry per CDR3 protein. The profile covers some 150,000 distinct CDR3 sequences, with roughly 44% appearing a single time and roughly 15% taken by the ten largest. Sequencing was performed on synovial fluid, either unsorted or a sorted T cell fraction (not recorded which). These TCRs come from a male donor with ankylosing spondylitis. Each CDR3 is given with its conserved first and last residue. D genes are given only for firm matches. Part of the rows lack a size; the others show once, few, many or a class for expanded clones.

>NA|TRBJ2-2|NA|TRBV12-3/TRBV12-4
TGTGCCAGCAGTTTAAGGGTGTACACCGGGGAGCTGTTTTTT
CASSLRVYTGELFF
>few|TRBJ2-1|TRBD2|TRBV29-1
TGCAGCGTTTTACTAGCGAATAATGAGCAGTTCTTC
CSVLLANNEQFF
>few|TRBJ2-1|TRBD2|TRBV7-8
TGTGCCAGCAGCAACCGGGAGGCTTCCTCATCCTACAATGAGCAGTTCTTC
CASSNREASSSYNEQFF
>NA|TRBJ2-2|TRBD1|TRBV20-1
TGCAGTGCTAGAGGGGACAGGGACACCGGGGAGCTGTTTTTT
CSARGDRDTGELFF
>many|TRBJ2-1|TRBD1|TRBV5-1
TGCGCCAGCAGCTTGTGGGGGTCAGGGGGAGCTTACAATGAGCAGTTCTTC
CASSLWGSGGAYNEQFF
>NA|TRBJ2-1|NA|TRBV18
TGTGCCAGCTCGGCGAACTACAATGAGCAGTTCTTC
CASSANYNEQFF
>many|TRBJ2-3|NA|TRBV6-4
TGTGCCAGCAGTGACGAGGGCGGGACGGCGGATACGCAGTATTTT
CASSDEGGTADTQYF
>NA|TRBJ2-2|NA|TRBV10-2
TGCGCCAGCGATGGACAAAACACCGGGGAGCTGTTTTTT
CASDGQNTGELFF
>NA|TRBJ2-1|TRBD2|TRBV28
TGTGCCAGCAGTACAATCGCGGGAGGGCCGGGGTGGTACAATGAGCAGTTCTTC
CASSTIAGGPGWYNEQFF
>NA|TRBJ1-5|TRBD1|TRBV4-1
TGCGCCAGCAGCCCAGGGACAGCCCGCAATCAGCCCCAGCATTTT
CASSPGTARNQPQHF
>NA|TRBJ2-5|NA|TRBV20-1
TGCAGTGCTAGTGTGGACTGGGTTTGGGGCGAGACCCAGTACTTC
CSASVDWVWGETQYF
>few|TRBJ1-1|NA|TRBV7-8
TGTGCCAGCAGCTTAGTCCCCAGGGCGAACACTGAAGCTTTCTTT
CASSLVPRANTEAFF
>NA|TRBJ2-7|NA|TRBV20-1
TGCAGTGCTAGAGGACGGTACTCCTACGAGCAGTACTTC
CSARGRYSYEQYF
>few|TRBJ1-1|NA|TRBV12-3/TRBV12-4
TGTGCCAGCGGACGGATGGGTCGGCAACCTGAAGCTTTCTTT
CASGRMGRQPEAFF
>few|TRBJ2-7|NA|TRBV7-7
TGTGCTAGCAGCCCCGGTGGGGTCTCCTACGAGCAGTACTTC
CASSPGGVSYEQYF
>few|TRBJ2-1|NA|TRBV28
TGTGCCAGCAGTTACGACCGGGGCTACAATGAGCAGTTCTTC
CASSYDRGYNEQFF
>few|TRBJ2-5|NA|TRBV27
TGTGCCAGCAGTTCGGGGACACTGGGGGCCCAGTACTTC
CASSSGTLGAQYF
>many|TRBJ1-5|TRBD1|TRBV7-8
TGTGCCAGCAGCCAGGACAGGGGGCCGTCTCAGCCCCAGCATTTT
CASSQDRGPSQPQHF
>NA|TRBJ1-1|NA|TRBV11-2
TGTGCCAGCAGCTTGATCGGCCCGAACACTGAAGCTTTCTTT
CASSLIGPNTEAFF
>NA|TRBJ2-1|NA|TRBV29-1
TGCAGCGTTGGTGTTAATGAGCAGTTCTTC
CSVGVNEQFF
>NA|TRBJ2-2|NA|TRBV5-1
TGCGCCAGCAGCTTGGTCGGTGTGTTAGGGGATCCGAACACCGGGGAGCTGTTTTTT
CASSLVGVLGDPNTGELFF
>NA|TRBJ1-6|NA|TRBV4-3
TGCGCCAGCAGCCTCGGATTGGAGGGCTCACCCCTCCACTTT
CASSLGLEGSPLHF
>NA|TRBJ2-2|NA|TRBV6-1
TGTGCCAGCAGACCCCCGCTGTTGAACACCGGGGAGCTGTTTTTT
CASRPPLLNTGELFF
>NA|TRBJ2-5|TRBD2|TRBV6-1
TGTGCCAGCGCCTATCTAGCGGGAGTAGAAGAGACCCAGTACTTC
CASAYLAGVEETQYF
>NA|TRBJ2-3|TRBD2|TRBV20-1
TGCAGTGCTGCGACATATAGCGGGGGGGCCTTGGGAGATACGCAGTATTTT
CSAATYSGGALGDTQYF
>NA|TRBJ2-2|NA|TRBV5-1
TGCGCCAGCAGCGTAAAACAGGGAAGTCCGAGCACCGGGGAGCTGTTTTTT
CASSVKQGSPSTGELFF
>NA|TRBJ2-7|TRBD1|TRBV20-1
TGCAGTGCTAGACTGACGGGGACAGTTCCATACGAGCAGTACTTC
CSARLTGTVPYEQYF
>once|TRBJ2-7|NA|TRBV18
TGTGCCAGCTCACAGGGCAGGGGCCCATACGGGTCCTACGAGCAGTACTTC
CASSQGRGPYGSYEQYF
>NA|TRBJ1-6|NA|TRBV10-3
TGTGCCATCAGAGGACAGCAAGGTTCACCCCTCCACTTT
CAIRGQQGSPLHF
>NA|TRBJ2-7|TRBD1|TRBV6-2/TRBV6-3
TGTGCCAGCGACAGGGGGAGTTGGAACGAGCAGTACTTC
CASDRGSWNEQYF
>many|TRBJ2-5|NA|TRBV9
TGTGCCAGCAGCCCCCCACGATCGCAAGAGACCCAGTACTTC
CASSPPRSQETQYF
>NA|TRBJ2-1|NA|TRBV12-3/TRBV12-4
TGTGCCAGCAGTTTAGGCGGCCATGAGCAGTTCTTC
CASSLGGHEQFF
>NA|TRBJ1-2|NA|TRBV2
TGTGCCAGCACTCCAGGGTTCTATGGCTACACCTTC
CASTPGFYGYTF
>NA|TRBJ1-1|NA|TRBV5-1
TGCGCCAGCAGCTTGTCGGTTAGGGCGAACACTGAAGCTTTCTTT
CASSLSVRANTEAFF
>few|TRBJ1-4|TRBD1|TRBV5-1
TGCGCCAGCAGCTTTCTCGACAGGGATGAAAAACTGTTTTTT
CASSFLDRDEKLFF
>few|TRBJ2-3|NA|TRBV28
TGTGCCAGCACCCCCACCGATCCACGCTCAGATACGCAGTATTTT
CASTPTDPRSDTQYF
>many|TRBJ2-7|NA|TRBV5-5
TGTGCCAGCAGCTTGTGGCTTGGCGAGCAGTACTTC
CASSLWLGEQYF
>NA|TRBJ2-7|TRBD2|TRBV7-2
TGTGCCAGCAGCCCCTGGACTAGCGCCTACGAGCAGTACTTC
CASSPWTSAYEQYF
>NA|TRBJ2-2|NA|TRBV6-4
TGTGCCAGCAGTGAGAGTAGCGGAGAAACCGGGGAGCTGTTTTTT
CASSESSGETGELFF
>NA|TRBJ1-1|NA|TRBV27
TGTGCCAGCAGTTCGCTGGACCTCCGGGGCCCTGAAGCTTTCTTT
CASSSLDLRGPEAFF
>few|TRBJ2-5|TRBD2|TRBV4-1
TGCGCCAGCAGCCAAGAGGGACTAGCGGATTTGAGAAAGACCCAGTACTTC
CASSQEGLADLRKTQYF
>few|TRBJ2-7|TRBD2|TRBV28
TGTGCCAGCAGTGCCCCCCTAGCGGGAGGGTCCTACGAGCAGTACTTC
CASSAPLAGGSYEQYF
>NA|TRBJ1-1|TRBD1|TRBV7-3
TGTGCCAGCAGCCTTGGGACAGGGGTCTCTCGAGCTTTCTTT
CASSLGTGVSRAFF
>NA|TRBJ2-1|NA|TRBV11-2
TGTGCCAGCAGCTTAGATGAGTCCAGGAGCAATGAGCAGTTCTTC
CASSLDESRSNEQFF
>once|TRBJ1-2|TRBD1|TRBV6-5
TGTGCCAGCAGTTACCACAGGGGACCCTTCAACTATGGCTACACCTTC
CASSYHRGPFNYGYTF
>many|TRBJ1-1|NA|TRBV20-1
TGCAGTGCTAGGGTACGGGACATGAACACTGAAGCTTTCTTT
CSARVRDMNTEAFF
>NA|TRBJ1-1|TRBD1|TRBV7-6
TGTGCCAGCAGCTTAAATCCCCTGCCGGGACAGGGGAGGTGGGGAGCTTTCTTT
CASSLNPLPGQGRWGAFF
>NA|TRBJ2-1|NA|TRBV15
TGTGCCACCAGCAGAGGGCCGGGAGTGATGAATGAGCAGTTCTTC
CATSRGPGVMNEQFF